This entry lists 18 T cell receptor beta chains sequenced from one sample in a study of blood T cell repertoires in COVID-19. The method was immunoSEQ multiplex PCR; TCRdb's version includes in-frame clones alone and lacks a portion of them. Among 200,000 to 300,000 clones listed, approximately 90% were seen once. Sequenced material: peripheral blood. These receptors were taken from a woman in her forties with acute or convalescent COVID-19.

The gene calls are TRBV7-3 and TRBJ2-3, with TRBD2 matching 10 bases. The CDR3 is 18 residues long. CDR1 and CDR2 from the germline V gene are SGHTA and FQGTGA. V trimming: 2 bases; J trimming: 1 base; junction bases outside the gene matches: 9. The CDR3 reads CASSLGTSAGGRTDTQYF. The CDR3 nucleotides are TGTGCCAGCAGCTTAGGGACTAGCGCGGGGGGACGCACAGATACGCAGTATTTT.

This clone has only one observation. The rearrangement uses TRBV7-9 and TRBJ2-3, with 10 nucleotides matching TRBD2. From germline, CDR1 is SEHNR and CDR2 FQNEAQ (reference sequence). The V gene end was trimmed by 1 base and the J gene end by 5 bases; junction bases not matched to a gene: 6. The length of the CDR3 is 16 residues. In DNA, the CDR3 is TGTGCCAGCAGCTTAGTAGCGGGGGGTTCTAGAGATACGCAGTATTTT. It codes for CASSLVAGGSRDTQYF.

This chain uses TRBV14 with TRBJ2-3; tentatively, D is TRBD2 (5 bases). V shed 3 bases and J shed 2 bases, with 9 bases lying between them. This CDR3 is 14 amino acids long. Per germline, CDR1 SGHDN and CDR2 FVKESK. CDR3 residues: CASSQLALTDTQYF. DNA for the CDR3: TGTGCCAGCAGCCAGCTAGCCCTCACAGATACGCAGTATTTT.

CDR3 sequence (DNA): TGTGCCAGTAGCTTTGACAGGGGGTCCTATGGCTACACCTTC. Amino acids: CASSFDRGSYGYTF. This chain joins TRBV19 and TRBJ1-2; 9 bases agree with TRBD1. Germline CDR1 is LNHDA and CDR2 is SQIVND (reference sequence). CDR3 size: 14 residues. V was clipped by 6 bases and J by 4 bases; unmatched bases: 6.

J is TRBJ1-3 and V is TRBV6-6; D may be TRBD1 (6 bases). Germline CDR1 MNHNY, CDR2 SVGAGI (reference sequence). The CDR3 totals 14 residues. V gave up 8 bases and J gave up 4 bases, with 15 bases separating them. The CDR3 DNA reads as TGTGCCAGCCGAAACAGGGAGCGGGGAAACACCATATATTTT. Protein sequence: CASRNRERGNTIYF.

The chain uses TRBV24-1 and TRBJ1-1; D gene ambiguous. CDR1 and CDR2 from the germline V gene are KGHDR and SFDVKD. CDR3 length: 15 amino acids. The V end lost 5 bases, the J end lost 0 bases, and 12 bases lay between the germline ends. This CDR3 reads CATSGRGLMNTEAFF. For the CDR3, the DNA is TGTGCCACCAGTGGCCGTGGACTCATGAACACTGAAGCTTTCTTT.

This clone was picked up many times. V usage is TRBV25-1 and J usage is TRBJ1-6; D remains unclear. Trimming left V 6 bases short and J 4 bases short, with 4 bases between. Germline CDR1 reads MGHDK; CDR2 reads SYGVNS. CDR3 length: 12 amino acids. CDR3 amino acids: CASSLYNSPLHF. Written as DNA, the CDR3 is TGTGCCAGCAGCCTTTATAATTCACCCCTCCACTTT.

The J gene is TRBJ2-2, the V gene TRBV13; possibly TRBD1 for D (6 bases). Between the trimmed V and J ends, which lost 8 bases and 3 bases, there was a span of 22 bases. Germline CDR1 PRHDT, CDR2 FYEKMQ (reference sequence). This CDR3 comprises 17 residues. The CDR3 spells CASGHPPTAGDTGELFF. In nucleotides, the CDR3 is TGTGCCAGCGGCCACCCTCCGACCGCAGGGGACACCGGGGAGCTGTTTTTT. Variable domain in full (rest from reference TRBV13 and TRBJ2-2): AAGVIQSPRHLIKEKRETATLKCYPIPRHDTVYWYQQGPGQDPQFLISFYEKMQSDKGSIPDRFSAQQFSDYHSELNMSSLELGDSALYFCASGHPPTAGDTGELFFGEGSRLTVL.

V gene TRBV29-1 combines with J gene TRBJ2-5, with 7 bases lining up with TRBD2. Trimming removed 4 bases from V and 5 bases from J; junction bases left unmatched: 7. Germline V lookup: CDR1 SQVTM, CDR2 ANQGSEA. This CDR3 is built from 13 residues. The DNA of the CDR3 is TGCAGCGTTGGGGACTATGGGGGGGAGACCCAGTACTTC. It encodes CSVGDYGGETQYF.

This chain's CDR3 is CASSFFADRINQPQHF. For the CDR3, the DNA is TGTGCCAGCAGTTTCTTCGCGGACAGAATCAATCAGCCCCAGCATTTT. The rearrangement uses TRBV6-5 and TRBJ1-5, with a tentative D call TRBD1 (6 bases). CDR1 and CDR2 (germline): MNHEY, SVGAGI. V was clipped by 4 bases and J by 3 bases, with 16 bases between them. The CDR3 runs 16 residues.

The rearrangement uses TRBV2 and TRBJ1-5, with 8 bases identical to TRBD1. With 7 bases clipped from V and 4 bases from J, the junction kept 3 bases outside the gene matches. CDR1 is SNHLY and CDR2 is FYNNEI in the germline V gene. The CDR3 is made up of 13 amino acids. The CDR3 here is CASNWDRNQPQHF. For the CDR3, the DNA is TGTGCCAGCAATTGGGACAGGAATCAGCCCCAGCATTTT.

The rearrangement uses TRBV27 and TRBJ1-4, with TRBD1 identical over 8 bases. Per germline, CDR1 MNHEY and CDR2 SMNVEV (reference sequence). This CDR3 has 15 amino acids. V shed 5 bases and J 4 bases; nucleotides not matched to a gene: 6. For the CDR3, the DNA is TGTGCCAGCAGTAATCACAGGGGGTTTAATGAAAAACTGTTTTTT. Its protein is CASSNHRGFNEKLFF.

The V and J genes are TRBV5-1 and TRBJ2-1, with D unresolved. Trimming shortened V by 5 bases and J by 6 bases, and 9 bases separated the two germline ends. This CDR3 region has 12 residues. Germline CDR1 reads SGHRS; CDR2 reads YFSETQ. Here the CDR3 DNA reads TGCGCCAGCAGATTAGCTTTCAATGAGCAGTTCTTC. Residues: CASRLAFNEQFF.

The CDR3 DNA is TGCGCCAGCTATAGCGGGGGGGCCTTGAACACCGGGGAGCTGTTTTTT. It translates to CASYSGGALNTGELFF. The rearrangement uses TRBV5-1 and TRBJ2-2, with 11 bases aligning to TRBD2. The V and J ends lost 7 bases and 1 base, in that order; junction bases with no gene match: 6. The CDR3 is 16 amino acids. Germline CDR1 reads SGHRS; CDR2 reads YFSETQ.

This chain connects TRBV11-2 to TRBJ1-1; TRBD1 might be the D (6 bases). This CDR3 region has 13 residues. V was trimmed by 6 bases and J by 3 bases, leaving 11 bases between them. Germline loops: CDR1 SGHAT, CDR2 FQNNGV. Written as DNA, the CDR3 is TGTGCCAGCAGACAAAACAGGGACACTGAAGCTTTCTTT. As protein: CASRQNRDTEAFF.

A few counts support this clone. This sequence joins TRBV27 and TRBJ1-2, with 8 bases that match TRBD1. This CDR3 comprises 13 residues. Germline loops: CDR1 MNHEY, CDR2 SMNVEV (reference sequence). V trimming: 4 bases; J trimming: 6 bases; junction bases outside the gene matches: 4. This CDR3 is CASSWTGLHGYTF. CDR3 bases: TGTGCCAGCAGTTGGACAGGGCTTCATGGCTACACCTTC.

The genes are TRBV3-1 (or the pseudogene TRBV3-2) and TRBJ1-2, with no clear D. This CDR3 comprises 12 residues. CDR1 and CDR2 (germline): LGHDT, YNNKEL (reference sequence). Trimming left V 6 bases short and J 0 bases short, with 5 bases between. In DNA, the CDR3 is TGTGCCAGCAGTACAGCTAACTATGGCTACACCTTC. Amino acids: CASSTANYGYTF.

The chain couples TRBV28 to TRBJ1-2; tentatively, D is TRBD1 (6 bases). This CDR3 is built from 12 residues. Trimming cost V 10 bases and J 8 bases, with 17 bases left between them. CDR1 is MDHEN and CDR2 is SYDVKM in the germline V gene. The CDR3 here is CATRTGTGGYTF. CDR3 sequence (DNA): TGTGCCACCAGAACAGGGACCGGGGGCTACACCTTC.